This TCR beta chain was documented in a study of T cell responses to AZD1222 COVID-19 vaccine. Produced via immunoSEQ multiplex PCR; TCRdb's table is partial and in-frame only. The table shows around 100,000 clones, with more than 70% occurring only once. The CDR3 runs 18 residues. Germline V gives CDR1 MDHEN, CDR2 SYDVKM. J gave up 1 base and V 1 base, and 3 bases lay outside the gene matches. Whole-study results and caveats: The span of vaccine-associated CD4 TCRs extended across spike, with dominance at 160-218 and 743-854. At baseline, seropositivity was found in only a handful of AZD1222 recipients. Nearly half of spike-specific TCRs reportedly target variant regions that are unmutated in the B.1.351 and B.1.1.7 variants.

Remarks on this clone: The antigen is unknown.

The sample here was peripheral blood, taken 28 days after the second AZD1222 dose. The sequence came from an adult who received the AZD1222 COVID-19 vaccine. The rearrangement joins TRBV28 to TRBJ2-3, with 15 bases lining up with TRBD2. The DNA of the CDR3 is TGTGCCAGCAGTTTATTCGGGACTAGCGGGGGGCGCACAGATACGCAGTATTTT. Encoded protein: CASSLFGTSGGRTDTQYF.